Presented here are 3 T cell receptor beta chains from one specimen sequenced in a study of blood T cells in healthy people across ages. Alongside a J-beta primer mix, a sample-barcoded 5' primer served in a second PCR lasting about 7 to 11 cycles. MiXCR, applied by TCRdb to the 5' RACE reads, yields one record per CDR3 protein. The data hold roughly 720,000 distinct CDR3 sequences, with 40% to 65% observed a single time. Sequenced sample: blood. These receptors all stem from a man at least 80 years old in good health.

This sequence joins TRBV6-1 and TRBJ1-2; D unclear. Trimming removed 5 bases from V and 6 bases from J, with 7 bases in between. The CDR3 is 11 amino acids. Germline V gene sequence: CDR1 MNHNS, CDR2 SASEGT. For the CDR3, the DNA is TGTGCCAGCAGTATATCCAATGGCTACACCTTC. It is translated as CASSISNGYTF.

There are a few counts of this clonotype. The genes are TRBV4-1 and TRBJ2-7; TRBD2 matches at 7 bases. Per germline, CDR1 MGHRA and CDR2 YSYEKL. V was pared by 2 bases and J by 4 bases, with 5 bases of the junction left unmatched. The CDR3 runs to 14 residues. The CDR3 coding sequence is TGCGCCAGCAGCCAACGGACTAGTGGTTACGAGCAGTACTTC. Translated: CASSQRTSGYEQYF.

J is TRBJ2-5 and V is TRBV7-9; 8 bases agree with TRBD1. CDR1 and CDR2 from the germline V gene are SEHNR and FQNEAQ (reference sequence). The V segment lost 1 base and the J segment 7 bases; nucleotides outside the gene matches: 8. This CDR3 region has 15 residues. CDR3 nucleotides: TGTGCCAGCAGCTTAGTTCCGGACAGGGATGGGACCCAGTACTTC. Encoded protein: CASSLVPDRDGTQYF.